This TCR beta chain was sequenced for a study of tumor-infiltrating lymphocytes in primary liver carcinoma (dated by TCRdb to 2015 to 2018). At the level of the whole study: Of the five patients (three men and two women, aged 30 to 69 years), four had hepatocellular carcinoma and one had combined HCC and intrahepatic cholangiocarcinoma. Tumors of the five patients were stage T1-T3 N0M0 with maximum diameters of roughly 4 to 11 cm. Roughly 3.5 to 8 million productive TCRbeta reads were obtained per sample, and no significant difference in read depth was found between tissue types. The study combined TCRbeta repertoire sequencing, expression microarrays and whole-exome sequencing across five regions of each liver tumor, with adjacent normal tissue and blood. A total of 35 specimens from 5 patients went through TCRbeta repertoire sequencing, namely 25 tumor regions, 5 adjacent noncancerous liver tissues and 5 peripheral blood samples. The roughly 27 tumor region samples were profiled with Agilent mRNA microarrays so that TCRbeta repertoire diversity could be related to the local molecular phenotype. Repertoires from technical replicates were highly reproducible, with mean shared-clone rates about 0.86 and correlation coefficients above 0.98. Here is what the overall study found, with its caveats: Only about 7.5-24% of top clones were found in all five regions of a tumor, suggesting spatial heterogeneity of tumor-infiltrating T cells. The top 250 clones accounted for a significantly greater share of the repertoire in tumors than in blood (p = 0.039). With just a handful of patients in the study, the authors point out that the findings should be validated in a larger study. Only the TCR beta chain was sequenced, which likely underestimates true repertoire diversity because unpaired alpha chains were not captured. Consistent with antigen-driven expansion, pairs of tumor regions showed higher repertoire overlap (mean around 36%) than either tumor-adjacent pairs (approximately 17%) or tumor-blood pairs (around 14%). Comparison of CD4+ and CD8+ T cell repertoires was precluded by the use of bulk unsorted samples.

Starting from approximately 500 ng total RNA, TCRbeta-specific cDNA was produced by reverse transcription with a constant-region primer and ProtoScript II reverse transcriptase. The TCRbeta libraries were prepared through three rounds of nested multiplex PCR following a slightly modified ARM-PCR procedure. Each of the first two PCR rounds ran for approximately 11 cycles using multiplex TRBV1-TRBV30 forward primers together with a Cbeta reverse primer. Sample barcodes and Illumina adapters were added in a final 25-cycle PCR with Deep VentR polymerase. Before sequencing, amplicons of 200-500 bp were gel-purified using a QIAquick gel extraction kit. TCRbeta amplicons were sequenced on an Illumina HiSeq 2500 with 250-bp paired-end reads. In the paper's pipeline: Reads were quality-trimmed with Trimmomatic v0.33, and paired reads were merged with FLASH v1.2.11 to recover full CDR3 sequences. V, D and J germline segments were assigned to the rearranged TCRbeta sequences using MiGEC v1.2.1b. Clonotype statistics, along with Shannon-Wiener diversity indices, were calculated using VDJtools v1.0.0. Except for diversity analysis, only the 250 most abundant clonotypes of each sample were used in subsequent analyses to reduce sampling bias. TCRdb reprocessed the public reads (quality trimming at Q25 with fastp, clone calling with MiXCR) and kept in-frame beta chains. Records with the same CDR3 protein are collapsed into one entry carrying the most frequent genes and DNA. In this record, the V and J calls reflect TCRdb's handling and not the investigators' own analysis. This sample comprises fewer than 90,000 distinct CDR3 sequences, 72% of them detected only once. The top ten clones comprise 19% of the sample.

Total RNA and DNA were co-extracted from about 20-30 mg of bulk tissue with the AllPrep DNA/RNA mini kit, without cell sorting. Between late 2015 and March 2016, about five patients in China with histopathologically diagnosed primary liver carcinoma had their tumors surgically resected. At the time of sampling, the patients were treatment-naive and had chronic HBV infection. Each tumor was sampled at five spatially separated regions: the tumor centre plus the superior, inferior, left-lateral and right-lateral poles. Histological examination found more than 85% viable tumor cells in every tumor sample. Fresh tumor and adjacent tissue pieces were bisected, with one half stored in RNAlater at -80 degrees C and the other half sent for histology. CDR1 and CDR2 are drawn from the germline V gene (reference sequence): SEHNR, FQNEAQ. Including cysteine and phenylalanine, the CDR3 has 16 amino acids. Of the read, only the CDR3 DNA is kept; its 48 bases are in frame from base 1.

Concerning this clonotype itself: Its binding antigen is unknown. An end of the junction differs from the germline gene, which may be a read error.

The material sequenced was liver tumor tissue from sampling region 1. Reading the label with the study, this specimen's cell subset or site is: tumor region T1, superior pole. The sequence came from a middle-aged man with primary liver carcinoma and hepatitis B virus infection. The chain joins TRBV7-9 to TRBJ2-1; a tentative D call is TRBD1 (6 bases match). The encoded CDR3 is CASIPSGTWDIDEQIF. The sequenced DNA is TGTGCCAGCATCCCTTCCGGGACATGGGATATCGATGAGCAGATCTTC.